This T cell receptor beta chain was identified during a study of blood T cell repertoires in COVID-19 (TCRdb year 2020). About the full investigation: The collaborator samples originated in the United States, Italy and Spain and spanned the acute and convalescent phases of COVID-19. The material from the prospective study consisted of cDNA or gDNA derived from T cells, B-cell-depleted T cells, or PBMCs. Deeply sampled blood TCRbeta repertoires from subjects exposed to, actively infected with, or recovered from COVID-19 were included in the dataset. The repertoires were released in a freely available public database meant as a resource for research on the immune response to SARS-CoV-2. The samples were drawn from the first 160 participants of the ongoing ImmuneRACE study and from 1,254 subjects provided by 6 global collaborators. Nearly every sample came with metadata listing a de-identified subject ID, COVID-19 status, age in years and sex. HLA class I and class II types, where available, came from metadata supplied by the sample provider rather than from assay-based typing.

With respect to this clone: The target of this receptor is not known. No much larger clone exists at a distance of one base, and base qualities are not known.

Points the paper makes about the study in general: How much clinical and demographic metadata was included differed by source and by participant, and the metadata was provided uncurated.

The immunoSEQ Assay, a bias-controlled multiplex PCR, was used to amplify TCRbeta CDR3 regions from genomic DNA. In the authors' own workflow: Within the assay, amplification of reference gene primers was used to estimate how many nucleated cells each sample contained. Sequence reads were collapsed and filtered to measure the absolute abundance of every unique TCRbeta CDR3 rearrangement. Productive Simpson clonality was computed per sample as the square root of Simpson's diversity index over productive rearrangements. TCRdb took this table from immuneACCESS and kept in-frame rearrangements with V and J called. Such tables lack part of the clones; where checked against another copy, unresolved V genes explain under half of the gap, and the rest is unexplained. V and J calls and clone size follow that table, whereas D and trimming were derived from the DNA. For this sample there are over 90,000 clones; roughly nine tenths appear just once. Together, the top ten hold over 15% of the sample.

Collaborating institutions collected whole blood in K2EDTA tubes following their own protocols. For TCRbeta analysis, collaborator samples were shipped as frozen whole blood, as isolated PBMCs, or as DNA extracted from either sample type. Sequencing was done on a sample of peripheral blood. This clonotype was sampled from an elderly woman in a cohort sampled during active COVID-19.

The DNA sequence is as follows: TGTGCCACACAGGGGGAGTTAGATACGCAGTATTTT. It translates to CATQGELDTQYF. The rearrangement combines TRBV24-1 with TRBJ2-3; TRBD1 aligns with 8 central bases. The CDR1 and CDR2 encoded by the germline V gene are KGHDR and SFDVKD. V is cut back by 10 bases and J by 5 bases, with 4 bases in the junction unmatched. The CDR3 measures 12 amino acids from cysteine to phenylalanine. Here the CDR3 DNA is all that survives: 36 bases in frame from base 1.